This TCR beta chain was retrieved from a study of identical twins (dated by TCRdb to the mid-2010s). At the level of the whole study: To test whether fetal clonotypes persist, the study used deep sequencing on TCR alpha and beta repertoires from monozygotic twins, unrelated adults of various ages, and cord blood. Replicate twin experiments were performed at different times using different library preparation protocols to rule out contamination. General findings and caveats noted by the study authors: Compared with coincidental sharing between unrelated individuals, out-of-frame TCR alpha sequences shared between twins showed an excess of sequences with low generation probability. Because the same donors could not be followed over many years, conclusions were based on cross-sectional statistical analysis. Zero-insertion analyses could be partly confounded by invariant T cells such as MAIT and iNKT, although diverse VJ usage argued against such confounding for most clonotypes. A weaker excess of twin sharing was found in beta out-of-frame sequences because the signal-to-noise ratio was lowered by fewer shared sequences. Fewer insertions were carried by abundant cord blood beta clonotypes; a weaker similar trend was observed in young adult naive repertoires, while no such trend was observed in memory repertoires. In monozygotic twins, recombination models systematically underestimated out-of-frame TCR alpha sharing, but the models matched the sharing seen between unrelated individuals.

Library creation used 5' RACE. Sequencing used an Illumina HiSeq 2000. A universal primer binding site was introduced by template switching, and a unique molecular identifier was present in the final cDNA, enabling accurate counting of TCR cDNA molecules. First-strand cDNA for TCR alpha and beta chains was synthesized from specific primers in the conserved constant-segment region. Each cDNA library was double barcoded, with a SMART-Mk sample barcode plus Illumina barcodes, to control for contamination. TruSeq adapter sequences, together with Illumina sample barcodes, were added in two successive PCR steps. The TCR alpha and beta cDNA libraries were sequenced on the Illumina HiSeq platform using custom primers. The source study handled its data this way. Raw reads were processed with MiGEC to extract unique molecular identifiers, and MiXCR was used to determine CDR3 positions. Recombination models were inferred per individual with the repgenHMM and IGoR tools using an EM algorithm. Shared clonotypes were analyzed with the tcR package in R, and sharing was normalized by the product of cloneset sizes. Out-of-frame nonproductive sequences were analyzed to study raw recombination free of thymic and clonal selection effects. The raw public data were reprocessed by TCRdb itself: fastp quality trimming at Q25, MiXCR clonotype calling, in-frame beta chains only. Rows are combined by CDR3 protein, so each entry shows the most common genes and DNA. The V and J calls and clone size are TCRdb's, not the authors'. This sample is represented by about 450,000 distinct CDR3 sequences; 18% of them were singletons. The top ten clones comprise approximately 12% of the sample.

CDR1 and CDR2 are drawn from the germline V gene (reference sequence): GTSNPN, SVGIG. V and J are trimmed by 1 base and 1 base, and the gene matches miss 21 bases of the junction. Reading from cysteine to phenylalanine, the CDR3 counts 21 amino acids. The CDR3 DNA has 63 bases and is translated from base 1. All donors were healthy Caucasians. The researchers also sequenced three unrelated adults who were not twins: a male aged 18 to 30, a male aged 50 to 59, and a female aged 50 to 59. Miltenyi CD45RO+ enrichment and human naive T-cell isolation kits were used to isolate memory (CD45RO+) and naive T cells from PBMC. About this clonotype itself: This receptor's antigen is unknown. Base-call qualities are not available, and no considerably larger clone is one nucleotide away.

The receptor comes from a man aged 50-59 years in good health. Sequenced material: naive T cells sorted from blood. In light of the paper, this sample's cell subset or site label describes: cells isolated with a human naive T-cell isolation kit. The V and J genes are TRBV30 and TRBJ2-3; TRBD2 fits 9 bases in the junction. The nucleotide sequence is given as TGTGCCTGGAGTGCTAACATAGCGGGGGCCCGAATCATACCCGGCACAGATACGCAGTATTTT. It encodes CAWSANIAGARIIPGTDTQYF.